This TCR beta chain was sequenced in a study of blood T cell repertoires in COVID-19. Study context: There were acute and convalescent COVID-19 samples, and they came from the United States, Italy and Spain. From T cells, B-cell-depleted T cells, or PBMCs came the material, which was cDNA or gDNA.

Source study methods: By means of reference gene primer amplification, nucleated cell counts were estimated. Assay: immunoSEQ multiplex PCR; the TCRdb copy retains only in-frame clones and omits some. From that table come the V and J calls and clone size; the DNA was used to work out D and trimming. This sample yields 400,000 to 550,000 clones, of which about 89% are seen a single time; over 4% belongs to the top ten. The receptor was isolated from a woman under 40 with acute or convalescent COVID-19. Source material: peripheral blood.

CDR3 bases: TGTGCCAGCAGCTTAGTTGGGACAGGGGAAGACACTGAAGCTTTCTTT. Translating it yields CASSLVGTGEDTEAFF. The chain employs TRBV11-2 and TRBJ1-1; 10 bases align to TRBD1. The length of the CDR3 is 16 residues. Germline V gives CDR1 SGHAT, CDR2 FQNNGV. V shed 1 base and J 3 bases; nucleotides not matched to a gene: 5.